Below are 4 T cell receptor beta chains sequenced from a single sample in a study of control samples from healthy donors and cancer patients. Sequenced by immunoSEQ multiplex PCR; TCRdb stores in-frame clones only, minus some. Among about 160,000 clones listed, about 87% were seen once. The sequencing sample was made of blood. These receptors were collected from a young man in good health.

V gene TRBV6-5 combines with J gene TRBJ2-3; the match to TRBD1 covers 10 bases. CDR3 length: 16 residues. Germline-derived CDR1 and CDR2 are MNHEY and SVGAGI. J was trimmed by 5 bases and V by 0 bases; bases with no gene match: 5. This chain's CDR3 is CASSYSRQGARDTQYF. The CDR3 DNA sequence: TGTGCCAGCAGTTACTCGAGACAGGGGGCAAGAGATACGCAGTATTTT.

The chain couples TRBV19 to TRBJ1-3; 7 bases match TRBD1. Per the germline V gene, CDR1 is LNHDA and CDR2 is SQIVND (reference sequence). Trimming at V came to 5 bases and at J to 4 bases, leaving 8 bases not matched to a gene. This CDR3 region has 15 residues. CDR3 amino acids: CASSPDRVRGNTIYF. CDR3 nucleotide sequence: TGTGCCAGTAGTCCAGACAGGGTGAGAGGAAACACCATATATTTT.

This CDR3 reads CASGGVPSTDTQYF. The CDR3 coding sequence is TGTGCCAGCGGGGGGGTACCTAGCACAGATACGCAGTATTTT. The chain joins TRBV3-1 (or the pseudogene TRBV3-2) to TRBJ2-3, with 7 bases matching TRBD2. Germline CDR1 reads LGHDT; CDR2 reads YNNKEL (reference sequence). This CDR3 contains 14 residues. V lost 8 bases to trimming and J lost 0 bases; unmatched junction nucleotides: 5.

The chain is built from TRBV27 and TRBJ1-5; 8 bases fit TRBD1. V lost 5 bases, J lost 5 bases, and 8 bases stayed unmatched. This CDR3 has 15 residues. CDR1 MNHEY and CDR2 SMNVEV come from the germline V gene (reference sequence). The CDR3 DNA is TGTGCCAGCAGTCCCGGCAGGGGGCTTTATCAGCCCCAGCATTTT. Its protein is CASSPGRGLYQPQHF.